This T cell receptor beta chain emerged from a study of neoadjuvant nivolumab and ipilimumab in lung cancer. This clone was detected only a few times. What it binds is not known. Sequenced by immunoSEQ multiplex PCR; TCRdb stores in-frame clones only, minus some. The sample includes 10,000 to 15,000 clones, under 97% seen only once; the top ten take 2% to 3%. The CDR3 contains 13 residues. V was pared by 0 bases and J by 8 bases, with 10 bases between. Germline lookup yields CDR1 GTSNPN and CDR2 SVGIG (reference sequence). Study observations and caveats: From pretherapy to surgery, tumor richness and clonality rose with dual therapy. Resected-tumor TCR richness correlated positively with pretherapy blood richness. Only a single major-pathologic-response sample was available for clonality analysis. TCR sequencing covered a small number of samples.

Here the sequenced sample was peripheral blood, taken after neoadjuvant nivolumab, alone or with ipilimumab, at or shortly before surgery. The sequence derives from an adult with non-small cell lung cancer. The chain has TRBV30 and TRBJ1-4; no reliable D call. Here the CDR3 DNA reads TGTGCCTGGAGTGTAAAGGATCTAGAAAAACTGTTTTTT. Amino acids: CAWSVKDLEKLFF.